A selection of T cell receptor beta chains follows, all from one sample in a study of OX40 agonist ivuxolimab in advanced cancers. Data came from immunoSEQ multiplex PCR; TCRdb stores just in-frame clones and leaves some out. Of about 58,000 clones in the sample, about 81% were seen once. Sequences were derived from CD4+ or CD8+ T cells sorted from blood, sampled in a trial of the OX40 agonist ivuxolimab. All receptors derive from an adult with an advanced solid tumor such as melanoma, head and neck, liver or kidney cancer. CDR3s include the opening cysteine and the closing phenylalanine or tryptophan. Fields, in order: clone size, J gene, D gene, V gene, CDR3 protein, CDR3 DNA. D genes are given only for firm matches. The size entry is marked missing in some rows and otherwise reads once, few, many or a size class.

abundance: -
j_gene: TRBJ2-3
d_gene: TRBD1
v_gene: TRBV19
CDR3aa: CASSTPGTGATDTQYF
CDR3nt: TGTGCCAGTAGTACTCCCGGGACAGGGGCCACAGATACGCAGTATTTT

abundance: -
j_gene: TRBJ1-6
d_gene: -
v_gene: TRBV5-1
CDR3aa: CASSLSAALGQTNSPLHF
CDR3nt: TGCGCCAGCAGCTTGTCCGCAGCCCTTGGACAGACTAATTCACCCCTCCACTTT

abundance: -
j_gene: TRBJ1-6
d_gene: -
v_gene: TRBV11-3
CDR3aa: CASSRVTTRRGNSPLHF
CDR3nt: TGTGCCAGCAGCCGAGTCACGACTAGACGAGGCAATTCACCCCTCCACTTT

abundance: -
j_gene: TRBJ1-5
d_gene: -
v_gene: TRBV28
CDR3aa: CASSVGNQPQHF
CDR3nt: TGTGCCAGCAGTGTGGGCAATCAGCCCCAGCATTTT

abundance: -
j_gene: TRBJ1-2
d_gene: -
v_gene: TRBV7-9
CDR3aa: CASSLIQGKGYTF
CDR3nt: TGTGCCAGCAGCTTAATCCAGGGAAAAGGCTACACCTTC

abundance: few
j_gene: TRBJ1-1
d_gene: -
v_gene: TRBV13
CDR3aa: CASSSQSWRPGNTEAFF
CDR3nt: TGTGCCAGCAGCTCCCAGTCGTGGAGACCCGGGAACACTGAAGCTTTCTTT

abundance: -
j_gene: TRBJ1-6
d_gene: -
v_gene: TRBV7-8
CDR3aa: CASSLAATWGAKNSPLHF
CDR3nt: TGTGCCAGCAGCTTAGCGGCCACATGGGGGGCGAAAAATTCACCCCTCCACTTT

abundance: medium-sized
j_gene: TRBJ2-7
d_gene: TRBD1
v_gene: TRBV11-2
CDR3aa: CASSLDRDSYEQYF
CDR3nt: TGTGCCAGCAGCTTAGATCGGGACAGCTACGAGCAGTACTTC

abundance: once
j_gene: TRBJ2-5
d_gene: -
v_gene: TRBV2
CDR3aa: CASSEVSSQETQYF
CDR3nt: TGTGCCAGCAGTGAAGTGTCTTCTCAAGAGACCCAGTACTTC

abundance: -
j_gene: TRBJ2-3
d_gene: -
v_gene: TRBV9
CDR3aa: CASSTRLGADTQYF
CDR3nt: TGTGCCAGCAGCACTAGACTAGGGGCAGATACGCAGTATTTT

abundance: -
j_gene: TRBJ2-5
d_gene: -
v_gene: TRBV29-1
CDR3aa: CSVSRSRTIKETQYF
CDR3nt: TGCAGCGTTTCCCGCTCTCGGACGATTAAAGAGACCCAGTACTTC

abundance: -
j_gene: TRBJ2-2
d_gene: -
v_gene: TRBV12-5
CDR3aa: CASGLVLGDTGELFF
CDR3nt: TGTGCTAGTGGTTTGGTACTGGGGGACACCGGGGAGCTGTTTTTT

abundance: -
j_gene: TRBJ2-3
d_gene: TRBD2
v_gene: TRBV7-6
CDR3aa: CASSLVGTSGGVLGTDTQYF
CDR3nt: TGTGCCAGCAGCTTAGTCGGGACTAGCGGGGGGGTTTTAGGGACAGATACGCAGTATTTT

abundance: -
j_gene: TRBJ2-7
d_gene: -
v_gene: TRBV9
CDR3aa: CASSSTRASYEQYF
CDR3nt: TGTGCCAGCAGCTCCACAAGGGCATCCTACGAGCAGTACTTC

abundance: few
j_gene: TRBJ1-1
d_gene: TRBD1
v_gene: TRBV5-4
CDR3aa: CASSSTQGAMDEAFF
CDR3nt: TGTGCCAGCAGCTCGACCCAGGGGGCAATGGATGAAGCTTTCTTT

abundance: -
j_gene: TRBJ2-3
d_gene: -
v_gene: TRBV6-1
CDR3aa: CAISQLYTDTQYF
CDR3nt: TGTGCCATTTCACAGCTCTACACAGATACGCAGTATTTT

abundance: -
j_gene: TRBJ2-5
d_gene: TRBD2
v_gene: TRBV7-2
CDR3aa: CASSRRTSGGGETQYF
CDR3nt: TGTGCCAGCAGCCGAAGGACTAGCGGGGGGGGAGAGACCCAGTACTTC

abundance: -
j_gene: TRBJ2-7
d_gene: TRBD1
v_gene: TRBV5-1
CDR3aa: CASSFGTGGGYEQYF
CDR3nt: TGCGCCAGCAGCTTCGGGACAGGGGGTGGCTACGAGCAGTACTTC

abundance: -
j_gene: TRBJ2-5
d_gene: -
v_gene: TRBV5-1
CDR3aa: CASSNPTARDIETQYF
CDR3nt: TGCGCCAGCAGCAACCCCACCGCCCGGGACATAGAGACCCAGTACTTC

abundance: -
j_gene: TRBJ2-5
d_gene: TRBD2
v_gene: TRBV19
CDR3aa: CASRSGTTSFETQYF
CDR3nt: TGTGCCAGTAGGTCGGGGACTACGAGTTTCGAGACCCAGTACTTC

abundance: -
j_gene: TRBJ2-5
d_gene: -
v_gene: TRBV27
CDR3aa: CASSWRGLGTQYF
CDR3nt: TGTGCCAGCAGCTGGAGGGGGCTAGGGACCCAGTACTTC

abundance: -
j_gene: TRBJ2-7
d_gene: -
v_gene: TRBV11-3
CDR3aa: CASSPKLSTYEQYF
CDR3nt: TGTGCCAGCAGCCCGAAACTATCGACCTACGAGCAGTACTTC

abundance: -
j_gene: TRBJ1-5
d_gene: TRBD1
v_gene: TRBV6-5
CDR3aa: CASSPEKGAGQPQHF
CDR3nt: TGTGCCAGCAGTCCGGAAAAGGGGGCGGGTCAGCCCCAGCATTTT

abundance: -
j_gene: TRBJ2-1
d_gene: -
v_gene: TRBV15
CDR3aa: CATSLRGDSGEQFF
CDR3nt: TGTGCCACCAGCCTAAGAGGCGACTCTGGTGAGCAGTTCTTC

abundance: -
j_gene: TRBJ2-5
d_gene: TRBD1
v_gene: TRBV4-1
CDR3aa: CASSRGTGAQETQYF
CDR3nt: TGCGCCAGCAGCCGCGGGACAGGGGCACAAGAGACCCAGTACTTC

abundance: -
j_gene: TRBJ1-5
d_gene: TRBD1
v_gene: TRBV2
CDR3aa: CASRPGTVSNQPQHF
CDR3nt: TGTGCCAGCAGGCCTGGGACAGTTAGCAATCAGCCCCAGCATTTT

abundance: -
j_gene: TRBJ2-7
d_gene: TRBD1
v_gene: TRBV6-5
CDR3aa: CASGRSEGQGYEQYF
CDR3nt: TGTGCCAGCGGGAGATCGGAGGGACAGGGCTACGAGCAGTACTTC

abundance: -
j_gene: TRBJ2-3
d_gene: -
v_gene: TRBV18
CDR3aa: CASSPGGGRQNTQYF
CDR3nt: TGTGCCAGCTCACCGGGTGGAGGGAGACAGAATACGCAGTATTTT

abundance: -
j_gene: TRBJ2-1
d_gene: TRBD2
v_gene: TRBV11-2
CDR3aa: CASSLLMLERGWGEQFF
CDR3nt: TGTGCCAGCAGCTTATTGATGCTCGAGCGGGGCTGGGGGGAGCAGTTCTTC

abundance: -
j_gene: TRBJ2-3
d_gene: -
v_gene: TRBV5-4
CDR3aa: CASRGVLNSTDTQYF
CDR3nt: TGTGCCAGCAGAGGGGTGTTAAATAGCACAGATACGCAGTATTTT

abundance: -
j_gene: TRBJ1-5
d_gene: TRBD1
v_gene: TRBV19
CDR3aa: CASSIPRTGGYQPQHF
CDR3nt: TGTGCCAGTAGTATCCCCCGGACAGGGGGCTATCAGCCCCAGCATTTT

abundance: few
j_gene: TRBJ1-1
d_gene: -
v_gene: TRBV14
CDR3aa: CASSQGQAEARSGRAFF
CDR3nt: TGTGCCAGCAGCCAAGGACAAGCCGAAGCTCGTTCGGGGAGGGCTTTCTTT

abundance: -
j_gene: TRBJ2-7
d_gene: -
v_gene: TRBV6-1
CDR3aa: CASKGGSSYEQYF
CDR3nt: TGTGCCAGCAAAGGGGGGAGCTCCTACGAGCAGTACTTC

abundance: -
j_gene: TRBJ2-3
d_gene: TRBD1
v_gene: TRBV27
CDR3aa: CASSFLTGGRGTDTQYF
CDR3nt: TGTGCCAGCAGTTTCCTAACAGGGGGCCGAGGCACAGATACGCAGTATTTT

abundance: -
j_gene: TRBJ1-5
d_gene: -
v_gene: TRBV15
CDR3aa: CATSPAGGVNQPQHF
CDR3nt: TGTGCCACCAGCCCTGCCGGCGGGGTCAATCAGCCCCAGCATTTT

abundance: -
j_gene: TRBJ2-3
d_gene: TRBD2
v_gene: TRBV7-9
CDR3aa: CASSLVGPSGGVADTQYF
CDR3nt: TGTGCCAGCAGCTTAGTCGGTCCTAGCGGGGGTGTGGCAGATACGCAGTATTTT

abundance: -
j_gene: TRBJ2-1
d_gene: TRBD1
v_gene: TRBV5-1
CDR3aa: CASSLEGGGYNEQFF
CDR3nt: TGCGCCAGCAGCTTGGAAGGGGGCGGTTACAATGAGCAGTTCTTC

abundance: -
j_gene: TRBJ2-7
d_gene: -
v_gene: TRBV5-1
CDR3aa: CASSLNNRGGYEQYF
CDR3nt: TGCGCCAGTTCACTGAATAACAGGGGAGGCTACGAGCAGTACTTC

abundance: -
j_gene: TRBJ2-5
d_gene: TRBD1
v_gene: TRBV28
CDR3aa: CASSRPGQGATETQYF
CDR3nt: TGTGCCAGCAGCAGGCCGGGGCAGGGGGCGACGGAGACCCAGTACTTC

abundance: once
j_gene: TRBJ2-7
d_gene: -
v_gene: TRBV5-1
CDR3aa: CASSPPRAYEQYF
CDR3nt: TGTGCCAGCAGCCCGCCGCGGGCTTACGAGCAGTACTTC